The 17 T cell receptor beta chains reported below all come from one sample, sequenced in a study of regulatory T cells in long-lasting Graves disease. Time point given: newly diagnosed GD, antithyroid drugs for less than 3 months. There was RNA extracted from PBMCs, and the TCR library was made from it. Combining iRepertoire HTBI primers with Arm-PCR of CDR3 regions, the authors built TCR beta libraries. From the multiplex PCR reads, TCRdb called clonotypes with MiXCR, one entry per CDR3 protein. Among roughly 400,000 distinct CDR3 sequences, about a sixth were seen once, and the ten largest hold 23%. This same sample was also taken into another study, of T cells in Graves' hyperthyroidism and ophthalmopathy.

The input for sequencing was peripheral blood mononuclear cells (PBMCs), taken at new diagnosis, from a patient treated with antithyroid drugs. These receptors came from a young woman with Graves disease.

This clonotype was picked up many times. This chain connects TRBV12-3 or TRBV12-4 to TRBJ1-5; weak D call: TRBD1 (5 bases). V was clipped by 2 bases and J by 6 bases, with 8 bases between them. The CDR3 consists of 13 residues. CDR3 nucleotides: TGTGCCAGCAGTTTAATGGGGGGTCAGCCCCAGCATTTT. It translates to CASSLMGGQPQHF.

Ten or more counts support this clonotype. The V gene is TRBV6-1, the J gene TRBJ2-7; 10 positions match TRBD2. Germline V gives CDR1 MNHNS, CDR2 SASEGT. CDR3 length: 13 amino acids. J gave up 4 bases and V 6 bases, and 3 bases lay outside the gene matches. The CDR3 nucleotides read TGTGCCAGCAGGGCTAGCGGGAGTTACGAGCAGTACTTC. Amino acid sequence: CASRASGSYEQYF.

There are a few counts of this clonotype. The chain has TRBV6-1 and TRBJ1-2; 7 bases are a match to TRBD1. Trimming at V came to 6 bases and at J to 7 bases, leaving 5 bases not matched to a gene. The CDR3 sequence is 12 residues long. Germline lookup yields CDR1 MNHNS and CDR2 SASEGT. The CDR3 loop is CASSRQGLGYTF. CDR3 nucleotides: TGTGCCAGCAGCCGACAGGGACTTGGCTACACCTTC.

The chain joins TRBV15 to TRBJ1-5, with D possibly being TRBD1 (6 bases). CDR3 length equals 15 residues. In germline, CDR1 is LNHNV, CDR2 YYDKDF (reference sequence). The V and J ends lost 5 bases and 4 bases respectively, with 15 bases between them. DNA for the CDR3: TGTGCCACCAGCCAGGTGCGGGACACAAATCAGCCCCAGCATTTT. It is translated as CATSQVRDTNQPQHF.

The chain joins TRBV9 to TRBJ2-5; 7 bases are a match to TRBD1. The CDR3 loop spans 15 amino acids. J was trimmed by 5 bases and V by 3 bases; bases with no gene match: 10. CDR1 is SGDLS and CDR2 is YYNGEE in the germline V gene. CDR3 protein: CASSANTGVGETQYF. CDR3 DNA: TGTGCCAGCAGCGCCAACACAGGGGTTGGGGAGACCCAGTACTTC. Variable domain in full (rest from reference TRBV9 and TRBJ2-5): DSGVTQTPKHLITATGQRVTLRCSPRSGDLSVYWYQQSLDQGLQFLIQYYNGEERAKGNILERFSAQQFPDLHSELNLSSLELGDSALYFCASSANTGVGETQYFGPGTRLLVL.

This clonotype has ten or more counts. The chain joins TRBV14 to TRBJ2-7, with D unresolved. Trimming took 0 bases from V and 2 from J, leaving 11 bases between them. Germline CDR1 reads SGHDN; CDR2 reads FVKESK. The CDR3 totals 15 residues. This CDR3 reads CASSQDRGFTYEQYF. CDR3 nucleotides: TGTGCCAGCAGCCAAGATCGCGGCTTCACCTACGAGCAGTACTTC.

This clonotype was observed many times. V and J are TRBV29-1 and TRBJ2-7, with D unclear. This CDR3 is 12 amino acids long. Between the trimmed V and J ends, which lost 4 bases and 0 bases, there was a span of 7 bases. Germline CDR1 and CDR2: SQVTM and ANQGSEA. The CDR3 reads CSVVDGSYEQYF. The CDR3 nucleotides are TGCAGCGTTGTCGACGGCTCCTACGAGCAGTACTTC.

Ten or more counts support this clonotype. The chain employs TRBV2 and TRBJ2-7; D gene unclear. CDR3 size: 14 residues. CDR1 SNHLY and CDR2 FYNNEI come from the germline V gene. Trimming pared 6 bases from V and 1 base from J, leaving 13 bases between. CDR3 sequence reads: CASRGSARSYEQYF. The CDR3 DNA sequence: TGTGCCAGCAGGGGAAGCGCCAGGTCCTACGAGCAGTACTTC.

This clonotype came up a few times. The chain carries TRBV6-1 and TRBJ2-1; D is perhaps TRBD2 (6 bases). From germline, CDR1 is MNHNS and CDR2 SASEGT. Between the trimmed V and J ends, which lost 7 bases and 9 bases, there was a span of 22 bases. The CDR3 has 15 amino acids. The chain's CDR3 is CASTPRTGVRFEQFF. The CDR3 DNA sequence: TGTGCCAGCACCCCGAGGACGGGAGTGAGGTTTGAGCAGTTCTTC.

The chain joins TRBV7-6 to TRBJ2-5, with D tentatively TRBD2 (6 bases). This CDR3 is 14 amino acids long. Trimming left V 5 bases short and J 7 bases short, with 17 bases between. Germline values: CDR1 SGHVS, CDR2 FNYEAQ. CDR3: CASSPLAQDATQYF. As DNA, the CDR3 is TGTGCCAGCAGCCCTCTAGCGCAAGATGCGACCCAGTACTTC.

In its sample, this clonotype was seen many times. The CDR3 DNA sequence: TGTGCCAGCAGCTTTGGCGGGAGTGGGGGTGAGCAGTTCTTC. This codes for CASSFGGSGGEQFF. The rearrangement links TRBV7-9 to TRBJ2-1; 7 bases map to TRBD2. The germline CDR1 and CDR2 sequences are SEHNR and FQNEAQ (reference sequence). The V segment lost 3 bases and the J segment 9 bases; nucleotides outside the gene matches: 8. The CDR3 extends over 14 amino acids.

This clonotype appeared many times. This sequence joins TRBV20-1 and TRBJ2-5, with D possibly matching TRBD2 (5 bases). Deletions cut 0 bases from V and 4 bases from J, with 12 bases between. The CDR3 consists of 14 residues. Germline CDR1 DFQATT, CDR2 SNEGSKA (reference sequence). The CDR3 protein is CSARENHGGETQYF. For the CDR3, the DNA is TGCAGTGCTAGAGAAAATCACGGAGGAGAGACCCAGTACTTC.

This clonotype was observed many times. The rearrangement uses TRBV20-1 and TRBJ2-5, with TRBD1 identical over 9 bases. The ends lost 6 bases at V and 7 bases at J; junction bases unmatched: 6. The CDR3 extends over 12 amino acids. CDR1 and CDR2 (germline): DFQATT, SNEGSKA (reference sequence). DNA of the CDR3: TGCAGTGCGGAAACAGGGGGCTGGACCCAGTACTTC. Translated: CSAETGGWTQYF.

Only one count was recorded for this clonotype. Here the CDR3 reads CASSKTSGRETQYF. In DNA form, the CDR3 reads TGTGCCAGCAGCAAGACTAGCGGGAGAGAGACCCAGTACTTC. This chain joins TRBV27 and TRBJ2-5; 12 positions agree with TRBD2. The V and J ends lost 6 bases and 4 bases, in that order; junction bases with no gene match: 3. CDR1 is MNHEY and CDR2 is SMNVEV in the germline V gene (reference sequence). The CDR3 is 14 amino acids.

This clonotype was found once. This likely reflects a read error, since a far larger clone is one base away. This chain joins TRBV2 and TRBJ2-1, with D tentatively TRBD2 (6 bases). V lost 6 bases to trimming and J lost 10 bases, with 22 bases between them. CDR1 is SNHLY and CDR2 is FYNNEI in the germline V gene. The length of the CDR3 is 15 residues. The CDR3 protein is CASRDSGRSSYEQFF. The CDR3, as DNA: TGTGCCAGCAGGGATAGCGGACGAAGCTCCTACGAGCAGTTCTTC.

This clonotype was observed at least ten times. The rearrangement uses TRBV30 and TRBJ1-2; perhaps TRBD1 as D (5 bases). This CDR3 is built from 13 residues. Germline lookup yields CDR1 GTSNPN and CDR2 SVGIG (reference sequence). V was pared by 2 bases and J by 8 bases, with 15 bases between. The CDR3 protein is CAWSPRTKGGYTF. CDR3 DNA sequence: TGTGCCTGGAGTCCAAGGACCAAGGGGGGCTACACCTTC. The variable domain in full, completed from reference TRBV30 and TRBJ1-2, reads SQTIHQWPATLVQPVGSPLSLECTVEGTSNPNLYWYRQAAGRGLQLLFYSVGIGQISSEVPQNLSASRPQDRQFILSSKKLLLSDSGFYLCAWSPRTKGGYTFGSGTRLTVV.

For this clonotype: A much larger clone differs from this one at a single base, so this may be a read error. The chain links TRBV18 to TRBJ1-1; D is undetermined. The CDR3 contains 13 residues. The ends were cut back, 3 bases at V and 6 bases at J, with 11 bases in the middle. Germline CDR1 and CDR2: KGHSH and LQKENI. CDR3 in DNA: TGTGCCAGCTCACCGGTGGCTGTGGCTGAAGCTTTCTTT. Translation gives CASSPVAVAEAFF.